This passage covers 14 T cell receptor beta chains from one sample sequenced in a study of T cells in tumors after PD-1 blockade. Assay: immunoSEQ multiplex PCR; the TCRdb copy retains only in-frame clones and omits some. The sample contains more than 50,000 clones, approximately 74% of which appear only once. The source material was PBMCs, sampled after anti-PD-1 treatment. Receptors originate from a human donor with basal cell carcinoma.

The CDR3 region is CASTPGRGGSLYGYTF. For the CDR3, the DNA is TGTGCCAGTACCCCGGGCAGGGGAGGGAGCCTTTATGGCTACACCTTC. The chain uses TRBV19 and TRBJ1-2; tentative D call: TRBD1 (6 bases). CDR1 LNHDA and CDR2 SQIVND come from the germline V gene (reference sequence). This CDR3 region has 16 residues. Trimming pared 7 bases from V and 5 bases from J, leaving 23 bases between.

This rearrangement joins TRBV14 to TRBJ1-2; D might be TRBD1 (5 bases). V shed 5 bases and J shed 7 bases, with 17 bases lying between them. Germline V gives CDR1 SGHDN, CDR2 FVKESK. The CDR3 loop spans 14 amino acids. DNA for the CDR3: TGTGCCAGCAGCGTACCCGGGACCCCTACTGGCTACACCTTC. Residues: CASSVPGTPTGYTF.

Only a few counts were recorded for this clone. This sequence joins TRBV6-6 and TRBJ1-1; 8 bases line up with TRBD1. The CDR3 spans 13 residues. Germline V lookup: CDR1 MNHNY, CDR2 SVGAGI (reference sequence). The junction had 2 bases not matched to a gene; V was cut back by 2 bases and J by 6 bases. This chain's CDR3 is CASSYTTGAEAFF. The CDR3 DNA reads TGTGCCAGCAGTTACACGACAGGGGCTGAAGCTTTCTTT.

This clone was counted once. The chain uses TRBV6-6 and TRBJ2-5; D possibly corresponds to TRBD2 (5 bases). V lost 0 bases, J lost 5 bases, and 16 bases lay in between. Germline V gene lookup returns CDR1 MNHNY and CDR2 SVGAGI (reference sequence). This CDR3 region has 16 residues. The DNA of the CDR3 is TGTGCCAGCAGTTACTCGTCTTGGACTGGATCGGAGACCCAGTACTTC. Translating it yields CASSYSSWTGSETQYF.

The V call is TRBV18, the J call TRBJ1-3, with 7 bases matching TRBD1. The CDR3 contains 14 residues. V trimming: 3 bases; J trimming: 12 bases; junction bases outside the gene matches: 11. Germline-derived CDR1 and CDR2 are KGHSH and LQKENI. CDR3 protein: CASSPDRQGPFIYF. In DNA, the CDR3 is TGTGCCAGCTCACCTGATCGACAGGGCCCTTTCATATATTTT.

The chain employs TRBV5-1 and TRBJ1-1; no definite D call. Trimming shortened V by 4 bases and J by 1 base, and 5 bases separated the two germline ends. Germline CDR1 SGHRS, CDR2 YFSETQ. This CDR3 is 12 amino acids long. DNA of the CDR3: TGCGCCAGCAGCCCGGGGAACACTGAAGCTTTCTTT. Its translation: CASSPGNTEAFF.

The rearrangement uses TRBV13 and TRBJ2-3; possible D gene TRBD2, 6 bases. The CDR3 extends over 14 amino acids. V lost 5 bases, J lost 2 bases, and 11 bases lay in between. Germline-derived CDR1 and CDR2 are PRHDT and FYEKMQ (reference sequence). CDR3: CASSPRTITDTQYF. For the CDR3, the DNA is TGTGCCAGCAGCCCCCGGACTATCACAGATACGCAGTATTTT.

This rearrangement joins TRBV7-9 to TRBJ1-1, with D unresolved. The germline gives CDR1 SEHNR, CDR2 FQNEAQ (reference sequence). This CDR3 contains 12 residues. The V end was cut by 2 bases, the J end by 7 bases, with 8 bases between. The CDR3 reads CASSLILSEAFF. The DNA of the CDR3 is TGTGCCAGCAGCTTAATTCTGAGTGAAGCTTTCTTT.

The rearrangement links TRBV7-9 to TRBJ2-7, with 7 positions matching TRBD1. The V gene end was trimmed by 9 bases and the J gene end by 1 base; junction bases not matched to a gene: 6. Per the germline V gene, CDR1 is SEHNR and CDR2 is FQNEAQ (reference sequence). This CDR3 has 13 amino acids. The DNA of the CDR3 is TGTGCCAGTGAGGGACAGTTGTCCTACGAGCAGTACTTC. Translating gives CASEGQLSYEQYF. Using reference TRBV7-9 and TRBJ2-7 for the parts outside the CDR3, the full variable domain is DTGVSQNPRHKITKRGQNVTFRCDPISEHNRLYWYRQTLGQGPEFLTYFQNEAQLEKSRLLSDRFSAERPKGSFSTLEIQRTEQGDSAMYLCASEGQLSYEQYFGPGTRLTVT.

With respect to this clone: Other DNA sequences in this specimen translate into the identical CDR3. This rearrangement joins TRBV4-1 to TRBJ1-5, with TRBD1 identical over 7 bases. V gave up 2 bases and J gave up 5 bases; unmatched junction bases: 6. The germline V gene has CDR1 MGHRA and CDR2 YSYEKL. This CDR3 is built from 15 residues. For the CDR3, the DNA is TGCGCCAGCAGCCAAACTGTGCAGGGGGATCAGCCCCAGCATTTT. It yields the protein CASSQTVQGDQPQHF.

In its sample, this clone was seen once. The rearrangement joins TRBV19 to TRBJ1-4; 7 positions agree with TRBD1. This CDR3 spans 15 amino acids. Germline loops: CDR1 LNHDA, CDR2 SQIVND (reference sequence). After removal of 1 base from V and 1 base from J, the junction contained 0 bases not matched to a gene. The DNA of the CDR3 is TGTGCCAGTAGTATAGGGACAGGAACTAATGAAAAACTGTTTTTT. Translating it yields CASSIGTGTNEKLFF.

The CDR3, as DNA: TGTGCCAGCTCACCCTCGCCTTCGCGGGGTCCTCCCTACGAGCAGTACTTC. This translates into CASSPSPSRGPPYEQYF. The J gene is TRBJ2-7, the V gene TRBV18, with TRBD2 as a possible D gene (6 bases). This CDR3 comprises 17 residues. In germline, CDR1 is KGHSH, CDR2 LQKENI. Trimming removed 3 bases from V and 2 bases from J, with 20 bases in between.

V usage is TRBV15 and J usage is TRBJ2-3; 12 nucleotides match TRBD1. This CDR3 region has 19 residues. CDR1 and CDR2 (germline): LNHNV, YYDKDF (reference sequence). J was trimmed by 0 bases and V by 9 bases; bases with no gene match: 16. Here the CDR3 reads CATVLRDRGLTMSTDTQYF. The CDR3 DNA follows: TGTGCCACGGTTCTCCGGGACAGGGGGCTTACCATGAGCACAGATACGCAGTATTTT.

The chain carries TRBV6-6 and TRBJ1-4; 9 bases agree with TRBD1. The length of the CDR3 is 16 residues. CDR1 and CDR2 (germline): MNHNY, SVGAGI (reference sequence). J lost 5 bases, V lost 6 bases, and 10 bases had no gene match. In nucleotides, the CDR3 is TGTGCCAGCAGACTTCGACAGGGGGGCCTAAATGAAAAACTGTTTTTT. This gives the protein CASRLRQGGLNEKLFF.